What follows are 24 T cell receptor beta chains derived from one specimen sequenced in a study of cytomegalovirus exposure and HLA in healthy donors. The PCR had 60 Vbeta and 13 Jbeta primers. Profiled with immunoSEQ multiplex PCR; TCRdb holds only in-frame clones, not every one. The sample comprises about 150,000 clones, nearly 80% of which are singletons, and 2.2% rests with the top ten. The specimen was PBMCs. These receptors came from a man aged 25-45 years in good health and CMV-seronegative.

This clone was observed once. V usage is TRBV6-1 and J usage is TRBJ1-5; tentatively, D is TRBD1 (6 bases). The CDR3 is 14 residues long. Deletions cut 6 bases from V and 4 bases from J, with 13 bases between. CDR1 and CDR2 (germline): MNHNS, SASEGT. The CDR3 protein is CASSPGTSNQPQHF. Written as DNA, the CDR3 is TGTGCCAGCAGCCCCGGGACATCAAATCAGCCCCAGCATTTT.

V usage is TRBV13 and J usage is TRBJ1-2; D is ambiguous. Trimming pared 3 bases from V and 0 bases from J, leaving 5 bases between. Looked up from germline, CDR1 is PRHDT and CDR2 is FYEKMQ (reference sequence). CDR3 length: 13 residues. CDR3 DNA sequence: TGTGCCAGCAGCTTTCAGGCTAACTATGGCTACACCTTC. It yields the protein CASSFQANYGYTF.

This chain connects TRBV9 to TRBJ2-1; 7 bases fit TRBD2. Germline V gene sequence: CDR1 SGDLS, CDR2 YYNGEE. The CDR3 extends over 15 amino acids. Germline trimming cut 6 bases from V and 8 bases from J; bases unmatched to any gene: 14. CDR3 in DNA: TGTGCCAGCAATCCCAGCGGGGTCTTTAGGGATGAGCAGTTCTTC. This encodes CASNPSGVFRDEQFF.

The chain employs TRBV28 and TRBJ1-2; TRBD1 is a possible D gene (5 bases). The CDR3 runs 12 residues. Trimming took off 7 bases at V and 6 bases at J, with 12 bases between the two ends. CDR1 MDHEN and CDR2 SYDVKM come from the germline V gene. CDR3 sequence: CASTLGGDGYTF. The CDR3 bases are TGTGCCAGCACCCTGGGGGGGGATGGCTACACCTTC.

This rearrangement joins TRBV29-1 to TRBJ2-1; 8 bases are a match to TRBD1. The CDR3 loop spans 14 amino acids. The germline V gene encodes CDR1 SQVTM and CDR2 ANQGSEA. V trimming: 4 bases; J trimming: 4 bases; junction bases outside the gene matches: 6. In DNA form, the CDR3 reads TGCAGCGTTGGGAATGACAGGGGATACAATGAGCAGTTCTTC. Protein product: CSVGNDRGYNEQFF.

This chain joins TRBV28 and TRBJ2-5; 7 bases are shared with TRBD2. Germline V gives CDR1 MDHEN, CDR2 SYDVKM. The trim removed 6 bases at V and 7 bases at J, leaving 17 bases unmatched. The CDR3 extends over 16 amino acids. The CDR3 DNA reads as TGTGCCAGCAGACCTGGCGGGACTACCGCCGCGGGGACCCAGTACTTC. Amino acids: CASRPGGTTAAGTQYF.

The chain couples TRBV6-5 to TRBJ2-7, with 8 bases that match TRBD1. V lost 7 bases, J lost 3 bases, and 8 bases stayed unmatched. This CDR3 contains 14 residues. Looked up from germline, CDR1 is MNHEY and CDR2 is SVGAGI. The DNA for the CDR3 is TGTGCCAGCAAAGACAGGGGACCGGGCTACGAGCAGTACTTC. Encoded protein: CASKDRGPGYEQYF.

This sequence joins TRBV6-5 and TRBJ2-1; maybe TRBD1 (6 bases). This CDR3 region has 13 residues. Trimming left V 6 bases short and J 5 bases short, with 11 bases between. Germline V CDR1 and CDR2: MNHEY, SVGAGI. CDR3 DNA sequence: TGTGCCAGCAGACAGGGTGGGGACAATGAGCAGTTCTTC. It is translated as CASRQGGDNEQFF.

The table lists this clone with a few counts. The chain combines TRBV5-5 with TRBJ2-1; 7 nucleotides match TRBD2. After removal of 4 bases from V and 7 bases from J, the junction contained 5 bases not matched to a gene. Germline V gene data show CDR1 as SGHKS and CDR2 as YYEKEE (reference sequence). CDR3 length equals 13 residues. CDR3 nucleotide sequence: TGTGCCAGCAGCCGCCCCGGGGGGAATGAGCAGTTCTTC. This codes for CASSRPGGNEQFF.

The chain combines TRBV5-6 with TRBJ2-7; the D gene is possibly TRBD1 (5 bases). Trimming took off 4 bases at V and 2 bases at J, with 16 bases between the two ends. Germline CDR1 and CDR2: SGHDT and YYEEEE. This CDR3 spans 15 amino acids. The CDR3: CASSPYIRGPYEQYF. The DNA for the CDR3 is TGTGCCAGCAGCCCGTATATTAGGGGCCCCTACGAGCAGTACTTC.

The chain has TRBV2 and TRBJ2-7, with D possibly TRBD2 on 5 matching bases. This CDR3 has 13 amino acids. Germline V gene data show CDR1 as SNHLY and CDR2 as FYNNEI. Trimming took off 7 bases at V and 6 bases at J, with 16 bases between the two ends. The CDR3 region has the DNA TGTGCCAGCACCCAGATGGGTGGACTCGAGCAGTACTTC. It codes for CASTQMGGLEQYF.

J is TRBJ2-5 and V is TRBV6-5; 11 nucleotides align to TRBD2. The J call is in doubt because the DNA end fits TRBJ2-7 better. The germline CDR1 and CDR2 sequences are MNHEY and SVGAGI. CDR3 length equals 14 residues. The CDR3 DNA reads TGTGCCAGCAGTAGACTAGCGGGGCCCTACGAGCAGTACTTC. As protein: CASSRLAGPYEQYF.

In its sample, this clone was seen once. V usage is TRBV5-1 and J usage is TRBJ2-5; 10 positions match TRBD2. The germline gives CDR1 SGHRS, CDR2 YFSETQ. V shed 1 base and J 5 bases; nucleotides not matched to a gene: 2. The CDR3 has 14 residues. The CDR3 DNA is TGCGCCAGCAGCTTGCTAGCGGGAGAGGAGACCCAGTACTTC. It specifies CASSLLAGEETQYF.

CDR3 in DNA: TGTGCCAGCAGCGCGGTTACAGGGGCCGAGCAGTACTTC. Its protein product is CASSAVTGAEQYF. J is TRBJ2-7 and V is TRBV9; 7 bases map to TRBD1. The CDR3 totals 13 residues. J gave up 6 bases and V 3 bases, and 6 bases lay outside the gene matches. Germline assignment: CDR1 SGDLS and CDR2 YYNGEE.

V usage is TRBV4-1 and J usage is TRBJ1-6; D not certain. Germline assignment: CDR1 MGHRA and CDR2 YSYEKL. With 0 bases removed from V and 12 bases from J, the gap between germline ends came to 18 bases. The CDR3 is made up of 16 amino acids. In DNA, the CDR3 is TGCGCCAGCAGCCAAGATCTTGACACCGGTTCGTTACCCCTCCACTTT. Translating it yields CASSQDLDTGSLPLHF.

This clone was detected only a few times. This chain connects TRBV28 to TRBJ1-5, with D hard to call. CDR3 length equals 12 residues. Trimming pared 8 bases from V and 7 bases from J, leaving 12 bases between. Germline values: CDR1 MDHEN, CDR2 SYDVKM. This CDR3 is CASGEYNQPQHF. CDR3 in DNA: TGTGCCAGCGGGGAGTATAACCAGCCCCAGCATTTT.

The genes are TRBV30 and TRBJ2-2; 7 bases agree with TRBD1. Germline-derived CDR1 and CDR2 are GTSNPN and SVGIG (reference sequence). There are 15 residues in the CDR3. Trimming removed 7 bases from V and 3 bases from J; junction bases left unmatched: 11. CDR3 in amino acids: CASREQGTYTGELFF. CDR3 sequence (DNA): TGTGCCTCCCGAGAACAGGGGACCTACACCGGGGAGCTGTTTTTT.

The rearrangement uses TRBV18 and TRBJ2-2; 7 bases are a match to TRBD2. The germline V gene encodes CDR1 KGHSH and CDR2 LQKENI. The V and J ends lost 1 base and 5 bases, in that order; junction bases with no gene match: 7. The CDR3 contains 16 residues. CDR3 DNA sequence: TGTGCCAGCTCACCACTGGCGGGAGTAGGAACCGGGGAGCTGTTTTTT. As protein: CASSPLAGVGTGELFF.

This clone appeared once. The chain employs TRBV7-9 and TRBJ1-5, with a possible D match to TRBD1 (6 bases). CDR1 and CDR2 (germline): SEHNR, FQNEAQ (reference sequence). V lost 1 base and J 1 base, leaving 14 bases between the germline ends. CDR3 length equals 17 residues. CDR3 in DNA: TGTGCCAGCAGCTTAGAGCCTTCGGGACAAAGCAATCAGCCCCAGCATTTT. Translated, it gives CASSLEPSGQSNQPQHF. The full variable domain, its missing parts supplied by reference TRBV7-9 and TRBJ1-5, is DTGVSQNPRHKITKRGQNVTFRCDPISEHNRLYWYRQTLGQGPEFLTYFQNEAQLEKSRLLSDRFSAERPKGSFSTLEIQRTEQGDSAMYLCASSLEPSGQSNQPQHFGDGTRLSIL.

A few counts support this clone. The J gene is TRBJ1-5, the V gene TRBV10-3; a possible D gene is TRBD1 (5 bases). The germline V gene encodes CDR1 ENHRY and CDR2 SYGVKD. Trimming removed 3 bases at V and 5 bases at J, with 11 bases between. The CDR3 has 14 amino acids. CDR3 sequence: CAISEEQDHQPQHF. For the CDR3, the DNA is TGTGCCATCAGTGAAGAACAGGATCATCAGCCCCAGCATTTT.

The chain employs TRBV28 and TRBJ2-7; D is perhaps TRBD2 (5 bases). Trimming pared 4 bases from V and 3 bases from J, leaving 13 bases between. Germline CDR1 is MDHEN and CDR2 is SYDVKM. There are 14 residues in the CDR3. The CDR3 loop is CASSSRGVYYEQYF. The CDR3 DNA follows: TGTGCCAGCAGTTCCCGGGGAGTTTACTACGAGCAGTACTTC.

V gene TRBV10-1 combines with J gene TRBJ2-1, with 7 bases lining up with TRBD2. The V segment lost 11 bases and the J segment 5 bases; nucleotides outside the gene matches: 12. Germline loops: CDR1 WNHNN, CDR2 SYGVQD (reference sequence). CDR3 size: 14 residues. CDR3: CAPAGEGRNNEQFF. CDR3 DNA: TGCGCCCCCGCGGGGGAGGGCCGGAACAATGAGCAGTTCTTC.

The chain recombines TRBV11-2 with TRBJ1-1; a weak D match, TRBD1 (5 bases). Germline CDR1 and CDR2: SGHAT and FQNNGV. The V and J ends lost 6 bases and 2 bases respectively, with 10 bases between them. This CDR3 contains 13 residues. The CDR3 sequence: CASSGDSNTEAFF. The CDR3, as DNA: TGTGCCAGCAGTGGTGACAGCAACACTGAAGCTTTCTTT.

The chain is built from TRBV11-2 and TRBJ2-5; the match to TRBD1 covers 7 bases. The CDR3 runs to 14 residues. The J segment lost 4 bases and the V segment lost 5 bases, leaving 7 bases of the junction unmatched. CDR1 is SGHAT, CDR2 FQNNGV, per germline. CDR3 sequence reads: CASSPGQPLETQYF. The DNA for the CDR3 is TGTGCCAGCAGCCCGGGACAGCCGCTAGAGACCCAGTACTTC.